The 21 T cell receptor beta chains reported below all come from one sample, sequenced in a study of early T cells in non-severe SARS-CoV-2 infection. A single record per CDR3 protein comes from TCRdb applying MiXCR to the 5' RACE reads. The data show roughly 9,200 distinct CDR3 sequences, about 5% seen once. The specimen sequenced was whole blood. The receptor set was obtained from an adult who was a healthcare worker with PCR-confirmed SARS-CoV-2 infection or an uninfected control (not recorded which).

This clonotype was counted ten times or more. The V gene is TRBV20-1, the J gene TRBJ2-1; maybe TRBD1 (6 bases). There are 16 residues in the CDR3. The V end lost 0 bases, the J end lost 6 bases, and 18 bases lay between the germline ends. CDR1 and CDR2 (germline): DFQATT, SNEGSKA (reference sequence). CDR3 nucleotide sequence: TGCAGTGCTAGAGATAATGGACAGACCGTTATCAATGAGCAGTTCTTC. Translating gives CSARDNGQTVINEQFF.

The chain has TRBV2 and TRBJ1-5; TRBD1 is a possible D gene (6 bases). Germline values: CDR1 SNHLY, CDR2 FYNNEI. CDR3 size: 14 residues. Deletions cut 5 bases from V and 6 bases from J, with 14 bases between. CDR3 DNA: TGTGCCAGCAGTCCAGCAGGGGCACCTCAGCCCCAGCATTTT. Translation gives CASSPAGAPQPQHF.

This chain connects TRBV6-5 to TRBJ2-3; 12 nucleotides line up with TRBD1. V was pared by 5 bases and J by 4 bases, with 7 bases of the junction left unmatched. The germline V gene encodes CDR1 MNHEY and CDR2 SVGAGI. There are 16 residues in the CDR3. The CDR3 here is CASSPTGTGGADTQYF. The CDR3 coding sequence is TGTGCCAGCAGTCCAACCGGGACAGGGGGCGCAGATACGCAGTATTTT.

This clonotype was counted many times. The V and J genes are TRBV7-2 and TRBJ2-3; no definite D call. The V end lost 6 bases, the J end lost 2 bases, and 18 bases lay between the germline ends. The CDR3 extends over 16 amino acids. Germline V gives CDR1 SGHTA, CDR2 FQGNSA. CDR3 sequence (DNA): TGTGCCAGCAGTATGCCTCTAATCGGTTCCACAGATACGCAGTATTTT. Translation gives CASSMPLIGSTDTQYF.

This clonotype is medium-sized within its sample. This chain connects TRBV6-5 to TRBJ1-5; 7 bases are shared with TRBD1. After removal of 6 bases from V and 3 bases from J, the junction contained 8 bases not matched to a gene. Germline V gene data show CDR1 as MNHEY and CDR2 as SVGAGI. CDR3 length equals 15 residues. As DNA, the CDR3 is TGTGCCAGCAGGATCGGACAGGCGATCAATCAGCCCCAGCATTTT. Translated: CASRIGQAINQPQHF.

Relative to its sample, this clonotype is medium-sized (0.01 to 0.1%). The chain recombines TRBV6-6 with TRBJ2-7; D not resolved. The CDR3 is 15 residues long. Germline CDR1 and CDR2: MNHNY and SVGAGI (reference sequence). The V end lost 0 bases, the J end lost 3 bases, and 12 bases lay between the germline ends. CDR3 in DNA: TGTGCCAGCAGTTACTCGGAAACCAGCAGCTACGAGCAGTACTTC. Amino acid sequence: CASSYSETSSYEQYF.

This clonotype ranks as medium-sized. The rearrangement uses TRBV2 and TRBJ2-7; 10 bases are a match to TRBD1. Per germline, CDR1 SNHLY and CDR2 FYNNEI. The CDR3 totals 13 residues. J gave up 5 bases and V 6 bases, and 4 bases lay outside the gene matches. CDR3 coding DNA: TGTGCCAGCAGCGGACAGGGGGACAACGAGCAGTACTTC. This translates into CASSGQGDNEQYF.

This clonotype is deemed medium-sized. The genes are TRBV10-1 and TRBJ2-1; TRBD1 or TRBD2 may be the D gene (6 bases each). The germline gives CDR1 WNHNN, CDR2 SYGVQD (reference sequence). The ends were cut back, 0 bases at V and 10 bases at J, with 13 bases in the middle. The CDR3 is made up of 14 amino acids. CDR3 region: CASSESTRRGEQFF. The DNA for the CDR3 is TGCGCCAGCAGTGAGTCAACCCGGAGGGGGGAGCAGTTCTTC.

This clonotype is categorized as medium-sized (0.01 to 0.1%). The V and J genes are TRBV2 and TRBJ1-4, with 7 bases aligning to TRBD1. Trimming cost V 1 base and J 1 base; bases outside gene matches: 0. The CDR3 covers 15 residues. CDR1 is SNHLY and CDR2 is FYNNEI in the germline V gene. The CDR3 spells CASSEGTGTNEKLFF. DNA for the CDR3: TGTGCCAGCAGTGAAGGGACAGGAACTAATGAAAAACTGTTTTTT.

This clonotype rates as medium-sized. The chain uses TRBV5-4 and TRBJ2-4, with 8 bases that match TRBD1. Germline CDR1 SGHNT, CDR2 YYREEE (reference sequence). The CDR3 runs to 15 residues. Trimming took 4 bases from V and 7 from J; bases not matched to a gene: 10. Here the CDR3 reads CASSQLQGVKNIQYF. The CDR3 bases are TGTGCCAGCAGCCAGTTACAGGGGGTAAAGAACATTCAGTACTTC.

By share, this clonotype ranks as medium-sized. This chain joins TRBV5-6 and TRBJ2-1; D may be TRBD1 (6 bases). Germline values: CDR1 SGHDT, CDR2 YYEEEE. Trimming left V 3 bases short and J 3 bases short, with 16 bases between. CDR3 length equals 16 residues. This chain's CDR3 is CASSSLYRANYNEQFF. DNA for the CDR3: TGTGCCAGCAGCTCCCTGTACAGGGCCAACTACAATGAGCAGTTCTTC.

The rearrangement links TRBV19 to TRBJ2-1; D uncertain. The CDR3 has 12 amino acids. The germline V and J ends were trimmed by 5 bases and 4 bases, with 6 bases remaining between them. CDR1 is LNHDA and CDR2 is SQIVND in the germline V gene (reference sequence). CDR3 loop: CASSPRYNEQFF. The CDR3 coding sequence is TGTGCCAGTAGTCCCCGGTACAATGAGCAGTTCTTC. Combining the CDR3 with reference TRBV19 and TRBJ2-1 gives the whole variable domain DGGITQSPKYLFRKEGQNVTLSCEQNLNHDAMYWYRQDPGQGLRLIYYSQIVNDFQKGDIAEGYSVSREKKESFPLTVTSAQKNPTAFYLCASSPRYNEQFFGPGTRLTVL.

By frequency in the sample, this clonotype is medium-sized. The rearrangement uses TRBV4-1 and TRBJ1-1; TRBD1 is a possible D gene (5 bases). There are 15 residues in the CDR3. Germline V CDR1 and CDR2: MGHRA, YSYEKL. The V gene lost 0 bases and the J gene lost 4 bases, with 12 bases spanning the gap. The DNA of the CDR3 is TGCGCCAGCAGCCAAGAAATCGGGGCCGGCACTGAAGCTTTCTTT. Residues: CASSQEIGAGTEAFF.

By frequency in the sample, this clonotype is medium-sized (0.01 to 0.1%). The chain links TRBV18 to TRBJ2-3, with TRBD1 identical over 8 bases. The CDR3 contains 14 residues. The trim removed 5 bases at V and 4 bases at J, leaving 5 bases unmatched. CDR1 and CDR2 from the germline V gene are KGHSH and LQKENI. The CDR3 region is CASSTRDRSDTQYF. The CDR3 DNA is TGTGCCAGCTCAACAAGGGACAGGTCAGATACGCAGTATTTT.

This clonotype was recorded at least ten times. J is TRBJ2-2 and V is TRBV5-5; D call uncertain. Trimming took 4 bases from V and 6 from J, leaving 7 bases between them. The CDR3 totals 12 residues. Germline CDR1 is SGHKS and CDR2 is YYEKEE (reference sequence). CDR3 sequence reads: CASSKFSGELFF. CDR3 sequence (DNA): TGTGCCAGCAGCAAGTTTTCCGGGGAGCTGTTTTTT.

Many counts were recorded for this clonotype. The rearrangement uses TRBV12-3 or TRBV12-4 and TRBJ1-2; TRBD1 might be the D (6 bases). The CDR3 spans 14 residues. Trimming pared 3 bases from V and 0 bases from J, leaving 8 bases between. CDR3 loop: CASSLRTANYGYTF. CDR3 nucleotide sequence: TGTGCCAGCAGTTTGCGGACAGCTAACTATGGCTACACCTTC.

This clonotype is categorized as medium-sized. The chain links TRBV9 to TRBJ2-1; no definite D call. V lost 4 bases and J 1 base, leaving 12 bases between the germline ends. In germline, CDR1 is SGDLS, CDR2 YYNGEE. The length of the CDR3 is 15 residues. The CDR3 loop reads CASSPGSTSYNEQFF. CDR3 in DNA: TGTGCCAGCAGCCCTGGCTCGACTTCCTACAATGAGCAGTTCTTC.

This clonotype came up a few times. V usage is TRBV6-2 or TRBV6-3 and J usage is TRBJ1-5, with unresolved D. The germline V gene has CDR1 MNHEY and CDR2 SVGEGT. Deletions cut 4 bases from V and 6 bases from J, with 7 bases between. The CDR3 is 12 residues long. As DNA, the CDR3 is TGTGCCAGCAGTTCCACCCGTCAGCCCCAGCATTTT. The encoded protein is CASSSTRQPQHF.

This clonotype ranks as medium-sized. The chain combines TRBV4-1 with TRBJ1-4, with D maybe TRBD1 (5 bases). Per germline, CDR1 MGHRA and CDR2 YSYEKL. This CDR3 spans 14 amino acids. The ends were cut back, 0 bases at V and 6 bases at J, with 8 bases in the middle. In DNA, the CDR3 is TGCGCCAGCAGCCAAGAAGCGACAGATGAAAAACTGTTTTTT. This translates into CASSQEATDEKLFF.

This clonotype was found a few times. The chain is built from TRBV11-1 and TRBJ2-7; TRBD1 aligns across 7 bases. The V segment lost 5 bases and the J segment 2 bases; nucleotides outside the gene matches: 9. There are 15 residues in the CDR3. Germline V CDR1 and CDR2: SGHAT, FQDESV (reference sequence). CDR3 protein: CASSPRGPRAYEQYF. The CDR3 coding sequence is TGTGCCAGCAGCCCAAGGGGGCCGCGGGCCTACGAGCAGTACTTC.

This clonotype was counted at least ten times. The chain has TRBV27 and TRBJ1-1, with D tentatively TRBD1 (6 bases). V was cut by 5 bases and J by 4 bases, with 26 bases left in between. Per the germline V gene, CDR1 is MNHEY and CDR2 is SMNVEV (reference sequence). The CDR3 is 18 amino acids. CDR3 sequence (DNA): TGTGCCAGCAGTCGGTTCCAAGGGGGGCTCCCGAGGGCCACTGAAGCTTTCTTT. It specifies CASSRFQGGLPRATEAFF.